In its sample, the clone carrying this TCR beta chain was seen many times. MiXCR was run by TCRdb on the RT-PCR reads, yielding one entry per CDR3 protein. The sample lists 900,000 to 1,000,000 distinct CDR3 sequences; about a sixth were seen once. This sample is drawn from a study of patients and donors after allogeneic stem cell transplantation. V lost 0 bases and J lost 3, with 17 bases in between. CDR1 and CDR2 from the germline V gene are DFQATT and SNEGSKA (reference sequence). The CDR3 loop spans 16 amino acids. Sequenced material: blood, either unsorted or a sorted T cell fraction (not recorded which). This chain uses TRBV20-1 with TRBJ1-1; D is ambiguous. The TCR was taken from a human donor who was either an allogeneic HSCT recipient or a stem cell or donor lymphocyte infusion donor (not recorded which). It is not recorded whose cells these are; they may come from a transplant donor. The CDR3 DNA reads TGCAGTGCTAGAGACGCGCGGGTAGGAGAACACACTGAAGCTTTCTTT. Translation gives CSARDARVGEHTEAFF.